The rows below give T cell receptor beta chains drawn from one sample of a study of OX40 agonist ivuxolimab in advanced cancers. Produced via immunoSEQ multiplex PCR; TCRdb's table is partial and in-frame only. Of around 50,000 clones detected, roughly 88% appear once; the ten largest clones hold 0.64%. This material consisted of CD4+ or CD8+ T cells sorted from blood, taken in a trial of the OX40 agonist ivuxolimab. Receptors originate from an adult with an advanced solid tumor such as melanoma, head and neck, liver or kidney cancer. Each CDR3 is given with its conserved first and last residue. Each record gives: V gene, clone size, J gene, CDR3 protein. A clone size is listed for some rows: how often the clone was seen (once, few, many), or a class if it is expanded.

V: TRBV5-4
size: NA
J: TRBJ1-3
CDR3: CASSFQGPGNTIYF

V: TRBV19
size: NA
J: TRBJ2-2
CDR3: CASSWGTGELFF

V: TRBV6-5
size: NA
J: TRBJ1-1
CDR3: CASRSGTGGAFF

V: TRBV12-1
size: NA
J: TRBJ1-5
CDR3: CASSSAGSAPSWQPQHF

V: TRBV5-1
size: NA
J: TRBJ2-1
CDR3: CASSFWPSGRVGNEQFF

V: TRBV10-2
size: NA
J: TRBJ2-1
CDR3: CASSVLREVSNEQFF

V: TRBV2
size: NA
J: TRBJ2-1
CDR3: CASSVSEQFF

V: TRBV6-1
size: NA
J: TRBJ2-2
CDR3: CASSPLIAGELFF

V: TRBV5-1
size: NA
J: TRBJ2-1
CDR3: CASSQAGGGPYNEQFF

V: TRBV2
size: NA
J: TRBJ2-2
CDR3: CASSGVHQTGELFF

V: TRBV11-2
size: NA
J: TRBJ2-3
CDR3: CASSLGPGRADTQYF

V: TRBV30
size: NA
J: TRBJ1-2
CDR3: CAWSVTGGGGYTF

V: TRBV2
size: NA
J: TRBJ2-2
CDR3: CASSGDRGDTGELFF

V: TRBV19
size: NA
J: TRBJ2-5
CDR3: CASSIGPFPTRDRAQETQYF

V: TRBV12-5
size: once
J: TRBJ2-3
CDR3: CASGWLLAGVPDTQYF

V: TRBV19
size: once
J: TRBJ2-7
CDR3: CASSLGTRSREQYF

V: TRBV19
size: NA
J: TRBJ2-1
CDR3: CASRHRGVAGVLEQFF

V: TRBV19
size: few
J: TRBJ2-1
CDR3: CASSSLAGDYNEQFF